Listed below are T cell receptor beta chains from one sample, sequenced in a study of T cells in Graves' hyperthyroidism and ophthalmopathy. Using its own MiXCR run on the multiplex PCR reads, TCRdb lists one record per CDR3 protein. This sample has a few hundred thousand distinct CDR3 sequences; around a sixth occur once, and the top ten carry less than 9.5%. The sample comprised blood. All receptors come from a woman aged 25 to 39 with Graves' hyperthyroidism. The CDR3 runs from the conserved cysteine through the conserved F or W. A D gene is named only where the DNA matches it firmly. Clone size is shown for a subset of rows, as once, few, many or a class of expanded clone.

DNA: TGTGCCAGTAGTATTGGGACTGCCTACGAGCAGTACTTC
CDR3: CASSIGTAYEQYF
V: TRBV19
size: few
D: .
J: TRBJ2-7

DNA: TGTGCCAGCAGCGGACTCGGGACTAGCGGCTCCTACGAGCAGTACTTC
CDR3: CASSGLGTSGSYEQYF
V: TRBV7-2
size: many
D: TRBD2
J: TRBJ2-7

DNA: TGTGTGCGAGAAGGACCCCGCCTCGAGCAGTACTTC
CDR3: CVREGPRLEQYF
V: TRBV6-4
size: few
D: .
J: TRBJ2-7

DNA: TGTGCCTGGAGTCCCGGGACAACTAATCAGCCCCAGCATTTT
CDR3: CAWSPGTTNQPQHF
V: TRBV30
size: many
D: .
J: TRBJ1-5

DNA: TGTGCCAGCAGCCTGCGTCTGATGGACAGGTCGTTCAGCTCTGGAAACACCATATATTTT
CDR3: CASSLRLMDRSFSSGNTIYF
V: TRBV5-1
size: .
D: TRBD1
J: TRBJ1-3

DNA: TGTGCCAGCAGTTACTCTTGGGAGGGGACCGGGGAGCTGTTTTTT
CDR3: CASSYSWEGTGELFF
V: TRBV6-2/TRBV6-3
size: few
D: TRBD2
J: TRBJ2-2

DNA: TGTGCCAGCAGTAAAGTTTATAGCAATCAGCCCCAGCATTTT
CDR3: CASSKVYSNQPQHF
V: TRBV28
size: few
D: .
J: TRBJ1-5

DNA: TGCAGTGCCGGACTAGCGGGATTGGGTGAGCAGTTCTTC
CDR3: CSAGLAGLGEQFF
V: TRBV20-1
size: few
D: TRBD2
J: TRBJ2-1

DNA: TGTGCCAGCAGCTTAGCCCCTACGTTAGCGGGAGGGATGCACGAGCAGTACTTC
CDR3: CASSLAPTLAGGMHEQYF
V: TRBV7-2
size: .
D: TRBD2
J: TRBJ2-7

DNA: TGTGCCAGCAGCTTGTTCGGGCAGGCCGGGGAGCTGTTTTTT
CDR3: CASSLFGQAGELFF
V: TRBV11-3
size: few
D: .
J: TRBJ2-2

DNA: TGCGCCAGCAGCCCTAAATTGGATCAGCCCCAGCATTTT
CDR3: CASSPKLDQPQHF
V: TRBV4-3
size: .
D: .
J: TRBJ1-5

DNA: TGTGCCAGCAGACACCCGAACACTGAAGCTTTCTTT
CDR3: CASRHPNTEAFF
V: TRBV6-1
size: many
D: .
J: TRBJ1-1

DNA: TGTGCCAGCAGCGAAACCGGGACAGGGGGAGACGAGCAGTACTTC
CDR3: CASSETGTGGDEQYF
V: TRBV7-8
size: many
D: TRBD1
J: TRBJ2-7

DNA: TGCAGCGTGTCAGATACGCAGTATTTT
CDR3: CSVSDTQYF
V: TRBV29-1
size: few
D: .
J: TRBJ2-3

DNA: TGTGCCAGCAGCCCGACTACCGGACTAGCGGGAGCGGACGAGCAGTACTTC
CDR3: CASSPTTGLAGADEQYF
V: TRBV3-2
size: .
D: .
J: TRBJ2-7

DNA: TGTGCCAGTAGTGACCTCGGACAGCGGGACACTGAAGCTTTCTTT
CDR3: CASSDLGQRDTEAFF
V: TRBV19
size: many
D: .
J: TRBJ1-1